This is a list of T cell receptor beta chains from one sample in a study of T cells after yellow fever vaccination. TCRdb processed the 5' RACE reads anew with MiXCR; each CDR3 protein has one entry. Of 620,000 or so distinct CDR3 sequences listed, approximately 13% are singletons. The input for sequencing was PBMCs, taken on the day of the yellow fever booster vaccination. Receptors were obtained from a man younger than 40 who received the YFV17D yellow fever vaccine. CDR3s include the opening cysteine and the closing phenylalanine or tryptophan. The D gene is left open where the match is weak. A row's size may be missing; if present it is once, few, many or a size class.

cdr3_nt | cdr3_aa | clone_size | v_call | d_call | j_call
TGTGCCAGCAGCCAAGATCTCACCGAATATTCCTACGAGCAGTACTTC | CASSQDLTEYSYEQYF | few | TRBV4-2 | . | TRBJ2-7
TGTGCCATCCGACCGGGACTAGCGGTGTTAGAGACCCAGTACTTC | CAIRPGLAVLETQYF | many | TRBV10-3 | TRBD2 | TRBJ2-5
TGTGCCACCCGTGTGAGAGGGACAGGGCGCACAGATACGCAGTATTTT | CATRVRGTGRTDTQYF | . | TRBV6-1 | TRBD1 | TRBJ2-3
TGTGCCAGCTCCCCAAACAGACAGGGGATGGGAGTTAACTATGGCTACACCTTC | CASSPNRQGMGVNYGYTF | . | TRBV18 | TRBD1 | TRBJ1-2
TGTGCCAGTAGTTCGTCTGAAAAACTGTTTTTT | CASSSSEKLFF | few | TRBV19 | . | TRBJ1-4
TGCAGTGCTAGGCCGGGACAGGGGTATCAGCCCCAGCATTTT | CSARPGQGYQPQHF | few | TRBV20-1 | TRBD1 | TRBJ1-5
TGTGCCAGCAGTTTAGGGGGCGCCGCAGGGAACTATGGCTACACCTTC | CASSLGGAAGNYGYTF | few | TRBV28 | . | TRBJ1-2
TGTGCCAGCAGCCCCGGACACGCGAACACTGAAGCTTTCTTT | CASSPGHANTEAFF | few | TRBV7-2 | . | TRBJ1-1
TGTGCCAGCAGCGGAAACAATTCACCCCTCCACTTT | CASSGNNSPLHF | . | TRBV7-9 | . | TRBJ1-6
TGCGCCAGCAGCCCAAGTAGCGGGAGCTTGGCAGAGACCCAGTACTTC | CASSPSSGSLAETQYF | few | TRBV5-1 | TRBD2 | TRBJ2-5
TGTGCCAGCGGCGTCTCTACGGCAATTACCAATGAGCAGTTCTTC | CASGVSTAITNEQFF | few | TRBV7-2 | . | TRBJ2-1
TGTGCCATCAGTGAGTCCGGGAGCTCCTACAATGAGCAGTTCTTC | CAISESGSSYNEQFF | . | TRBV10-3 | . | TRBJ2-1
TGTGCCAGCAGTCAATCGCGTACAGGACGGTTTGAAGAAAAACTGTTTTTT | CASSQSRTGRFEEKLFF | . | TRBV2 | . | TRBJ1-4
TGTGCCATCAGTGAGTCCGGGGAAGAGTACGAGCAGTACTTC | CAISESGEEYEQYF | . | TRBV10-3 | . | TRBJ2-7
TGTGCCAGCAGTTTACAACTGGGGACAGAAGAGACCCAGTACTTC | CASSLQLGTEETQYF | many | TRBV12-3/TRBV12-4 | TRBD1 | TRBJ2-5
TGTGCCAGCTGGGGTATCATGAACACTGAAGCTTTCTTT | CASWGIMNTEAFF | few | TRBV11-2 | . | TRBJ1-1
TGTGCCAGCAGCCCCGGGACAGGGGTTCAGAATGAGCAGTTCTTC | CASSPGTGVQNEQFF | . | TRBV9 | TRBD1 | TRBJ2-1
TGCGCCAGCAGCCAAGATCCGCGGGCGAACACCGGGGAGCTGTTTTTT | CASSQDPRANTGELFF | . | TRBV4-3 | . | TRBJ2-2
TGTGCCAGCAGCTTATGGACTAGCCTCGTTGATACGCAGTATTTT | CASSLWTSLVDTQYF | . | TRBV5-6 | TRBD2 | TRBJ2-3
TGTGCCATGGGGCGCCCGTCCTACAATGAGCAGTTCTTC | CAMGRPSYNEQFF | . | TRBV7-9 | . | TRBJ2-1
TGTGCCAGCAGCCCCTCAGCGGGAGGGGAGACCCAGTACTTC | CASSPSAGGETQYF | few | TRBV7-2 | TRBD2 | TRBJ2-5
TGTGCCAGCAGCGTAGGGACCAGTGGGTCTACAGATACGCAGTATTTT | CASSVGTSGSTDTQYF | few | TRBV9 | . | TRBJ2-3
TGCGCCAGCAGCTTTGGGGACAGGAAGGGGTACACTGAAGCTTTCTTT | CASSFGDRKGYTEAFF | . | TRBV5-1 | TRBD1 | TRBJ1-1
TGTGCCAGCAGCTCAAGAGGACTACTGGAGACCCAGTACTTC | CASSSRGLLETQYF | few | TRBV7-8 | . | TRBJ2-5
TGTGCCAGCAGCTCCGGAGGGGGGAGCGAGACCCAGTACTTC | CASSSGGGSETQYF | few | TRBV28 | . | TRBJ2-5
TGCGCCAGCAGCTTGGCGGGTAATGGGGCCAACGTCCTGACTTTC | CASSLAGNGANVLTF | many | TRBV5-1 | . | TRBJ2-6
TGTGCCAGCAGCTCCCGGGTAGCGGCAATAGATACGCAGTATTTT | CASSSRVAAIDTQYF | many | TRBV7-2 | . | TRBJ2-3
TGCGCCAGCAGCCATTCGACTAGCGTACAAGAGACCCAGTACTTC | CASSHSTSVQETQYF | few | TRBV4-3 | TRBD2 | TRBJ2-5
TGTGCCAGCAGTTTGACAACCCAAGAGACCCAGTACTTC | CASSLTTQETQYF | few | TRBV12-3/TRBV12-4 | . | TRBJ2-5
TGCACCAGCGGGACTAGCGGGTACCAAGAGACCCAGTACTTC | CTSGTSGYQETQYF | . | TRBV1 | . | TRBJ2-5
TGCGCCAGCAGCCAAGCGCACAGGGGGGTCTACGAGCAGTACTTC | CASSQAHRGVYEQYF | . | TRBV4-3 | TRBD1 | TRBJ2-7
TGTGCCAGCAGCCAAGAGGGGCTAGCGGTCTACGAGCAGTACTTC | CASSQEGLAVYEQYF | . | TRBV3-1 | TRBD2 | TRBJ2-7
TGCAGTGCTAGCGGGACTAGCCGCCCTCTGAGCGAGCAGTACTTC | CSASGTSRPLSEQYF | few | TRBV20-1 | TRBD2 | TRBJ2-7
TGCGCCAGCAGCCCCTCCGAGGTCCCGAACACCGGGGAGCTGTTTTTT | CASSPSEVPNTGELFF | . | TRBV4-3 | . | TRBJ2-2
TGTGCCAGCAGCTTGGTGGGACAGGGGGCCTACGAGCAGTACTTC | CASSLVGQGAYEQYF | many | TRBV5-5 | TRBD1 | TRBJ2-7
TGTGCCTGGATGAGAAAGGGTGGTCTCTTCTACAATGAGCAGTTCTTC | CAWMRKGGLFYNEQFF | . | TRBV30 | . | TRBJ2-1
TGTGCCAGCAGCTTAGCCCCCGGGCCCTACGAGCAGTACTTC | CASSLAPGPYEQYF | many | TRBV7-2 | . | TRBJ2-7
TGCGCCAGCAGCTTGGCGGGACAGAGCTCCTACGAGCAGTACTTC | CASSLAGQSSYEQYF | many | TRBV5-1 | TRBD1 | TRBJ2-7
TGTGCCAGCAGCTTGGGGGGACTCCCCCCCTACGAGCAGTACTTC | CASSLGGLPPYEQYF | few | TRBV7-2 | . | TRBJ2-7
TGTGCCAGCAGTAGCGTCGCCGTGAACTCCTACGAGCAGTACTTC | CASSSVAVNSYEQYF | few | TRBV6-1 | . | TRBJ2-7
TGTGCCAGCAGCCCGCAGACAGGAGAGGGTGAAAAACTGTTTTTT | CASSPQTGEGEKLFF | . | TRBV7-2 | . | TRBJ1-4
TGTGCCAGCAGCTCAGACAGGGTCCCGAACACTGAAGCTTTCTTT | CASSSDRVPNTEAFF | many | TRBV7-2 | TRBD1 | TRBJ1-1
TGTGCCAGCGCGGTGAAGGCCAGCGGCGCGCATCAGCCCCAGCATTTT | CASAVKASGAHQPQHF | few | TRBV4-2 | . | TRBJ1-5